This T cell receptor (beta chain) was recorded in a study of cytomegalovirus exposure and HLA in healthy donors (dated by TCRdb to about 2017). About the full investigation: An earlier analysis of approximately 550 of the donors reported about 250 Gb of sequence data and about 100 million unique TCR beta sequences from about 180 million T cells. Among over 350 genotyped donors of the cohort, an average of approximately 250,000 unique TCR beta nucleotide sequences were sequenced per donor, roughly 20% of them non-productive. Typing coverage varied by locus: roughly 629-640 donors for A, B, C, DRB1 and DQB1; 522 for DQA1; more than 600 for DPA1; approximately 490 for DPB1. To decide whether each TCR beta V gene segment behaved as functional or pseudogenic, an earlier analysis of 587 of the donors relied on high-throughput TCR beta sequencing. In addition to the first cohort of approximately 670 subjects, a separate validation cohort of about 120 different subjects was used. Four or five DR-DQ haplotypes were handled as single units for association and clustering because linkage in the cohort was strong. Of the roughly 390 genotyped donors, roughly 80% were placed in the genetic ancestry cluster associated with self-reported Caucasian donors. An early release that covered approximately 600 HLA-typed donors contained about 290 gigabases of sequencing data and 70 million to 100 million unique TCR sequences. The T cell repertoires of 670 or so subjects were profiled by immunosequencing and related to cytomegalovirus serostatus. A later genetic analysis took genome-wide SNP genotypes for about 55% of the roughly 670 donors and used that subset as a discovery cohort. The aim of the study was to test whether cataloging public T cell receptors could identify signatures of past pathogen exposure. To predict cytomegalovirus infection status, the study brought together high-throughput TCR immunosequencing, statistical association of individual TCRs with disease status, and machine learning. Rather than drawing on any new phenotypic data, the later analysis identified candidate immune exposures from TCR beta sequences and the way those sequences occurred across donors. To study patterns of TCR occurrence, a later analysis re-analyzed previously published TCR beta repertoires from hundreds of donors and added high-resolution HLA genotyping. HLA typing included class I and class II loci at four-digit resolution. Donor age, sex, ethnicity and CMV serostatus were compiled alongside the repertoire data. Every repertoire in the discovery cohort had been generated on one and the same sequencing platform.

Libraries were built with the immunoSEQ multiplex PCR assay. For the multiplex PCR, a mixture combining 60 forward primers for TCR Vbeta segments and 13 reverse primers for TCR Jbeta segments was used. The CDR3 region of rearranged TCR beta genes was amplified from genomic DNA with a multiplex PCR assay. The Illumina HiSeq System was used to sequence the amplified TCR beta libraries as 87-base-pair reads. From the authors' description of their analysis: A later analysis tallied some 79 million unique TCR beta chains across the 666 repertoires, and some 12 million of those chains were shared by two or more donors. Raw reads were error-corrected and collapsed into unique sequences with a nearest-neighbor algorithm that merged closely related sequences to remove PCR and sequencing errors. Alignment of CDR3 sequences to IMGT reference sequences was used to assign V, D and J gene segments. For a sequence to be retained, a match of at least six nucleotides was required to both a V gene segment and a J gene segment. A rearrangement was called productive if the CDR3 had no stop codons and remained in frame with V and J, and every other rearrangement was called non-productive. CDR3 was defined according to IMGT convention as the region running from the second conserved V-encoded cysteine to the conserved J-encoded phenylalanine. Sequences without an unambiguous match to a single V gene segment were excluded from the earlier analysis of 500 to 700 of the donors. In an earlier analysis of 587 of the donors, V segments were called functional above 56.7% productive rearrangements and were called segregating when the between-donor standard deviation exceeded 5%. A statistical classification framework was developed to diagnose cytomegalovirus status using the catalog of TCR beta chain sequences. In a later analysis, V and J genes were assigned by comparing TCR nucleotide sequences against IMGT/GENE-DB human TR gene sequences. A later analysis assigned CDR3 sequences and most-parsimonious VDJ recombination scenarios with the TCRdist pipeline. In a later analysis, each TCR beta chain was defined by its CDR3 amino acid sequence together with its V-gene family, and reads without a unique V-gene family were excluded. To address suspected cross-contamination and a sequencing artifact, a later analysis removed approximately 590 highly shared, low-generation-probability nucleotide sequences. In a later analysis, a clonal expansion index for each public chain was calculated from normalized within-repertoire ranks of inferred template counts. A later analysis computed generation probabilities with a VDJ recombination model fitted to out-of-frame rearrangements, and checked the results against IGoR. In a later analysis, TCR-TCR, TCR-HLA and TCR-CMV co-occurrence was scored with hypergeometric tests, and a repertoire-size bias correction was applied to TCR pairs. A later analysis estimated false discovery rates by permuting HLA or CMV assignments 20 times. In a later analysis, co-occurring TCRs were grouped using DBSCAN, with TCRdist sequence similarity added in when clustering inside HLA-allele-positive subsets. For co-occurrence clustering, repertoires with fewer than 30,000 or more than 120,000 public chains were excluded, along with roughly 5 repertoires with anomalous nucleotide sharing. The table comes from immuneACCESS by way of TCRdb, which keeps in-frame sequences with V and J called. Part of the clones is missing from these tables; in studies checked, under half for an unresolved V gene and the rest for unknown reasons. V and J calls plus clone size are reproduced from that table; the DNA served to infer D and trimming. The sample table holds roughly 120,000 clones, of which 75% to 90% were seen once. Clones ranked in the top ten supply about 1.8% of the sample.

Regarding this clone: Its antigen remains unidentified. No much larger clonotype is one base removed from it; base qualities were not supplied.

In total, approximately 610 healthy bone marrow donors made up the cohort. All cohort members were sampled while nominally healthy, although unrecorded immune exposures were likely present. The donor tested CMV seronegative, placing the donor among the approximately 360 seronegative members of the cohort. Every donor gave a peripheral blood sample, and the peripheral blood mononuclear cells from that sample were used for TCR beta sequencing. Genomic DNA extraction from the blood cell samples was performed with the Qiagen DNeasy Blood Extraction Kit. Broader findings and caveats from the paper: Strong co-occurrence of HLA alleles, especially DR and DQ, made assigning TCR associations to individual alleles difficult. According to the authors, the approach could potentially be generalized to other disease states and immunological phenotypes. Approximately 16 rarely observed V segments, including chromosome 9 orphons, were excluded from the earlier analysis of about 500 of the donors because counts were too low. Immune exposure information for the cohort was limited to CMV serostatus. The sequencing pipeline was judged likely to have produced a cluster of highly shared sequence variants as a technical artifact. In a later genetic analysis, a missense DCLRE1C variant was associated with V-gene and J-gene trimming of TCR beta chains, and the association was replicated in an independent cohort. Most TCR sequences were observed very rarely across donors, whereas some public TCRs were present in many individuals. Linkage disequilibrium might explain the correlated functional status among segregating V segments, but an unknown experimental factor could not be excluded. In a later analysis, most CMV-associated TCR beta chains were found to appear HLA-restricted, with HLA associations seemingly driven largely by CMV exposure. A further reported finding was that TCR beta sequences accurately predicted the HLA-A and HLA-B alleles for most subjects in the first cohort. Three of the identified cytomegalovirus-associated TCR beta chains were confirmed in vitro to be specific for cytomegalovirus antigens. In the study, some 180 TCR beta chains were listed as associated with cytomegalovirus. Some IMGT-functional V segments, including TRBV6-2 and TRBV6-3, could not be told apart with the 87-base-pair reads, so those segments were excluded. An earlier analysis of around 500 of the donors showed that most TCR beta V segments appeared in productive rearrangements either about 87% or about 30% of the time, which broadly matched IMGT annotations. According to a later analysis, parvovirus B19, influenza, CMV and Epstein-Barr virus appeared linked to several top co-occurrence clusters. Because HLA typing was missing for some donors at each locus, association tests included only the typed subset. According to a later analysis, TCR association rates differed among HLA loci, with DRB1 alleles showing the most associated TCRs and HLA-C alleles showing the fewest. In a later analysis, around 15,000 TCR beta sequences were associated with specific HLA alleles at a false discovery rate of 0.05. In a later analysis, HLA-associated TCR beta chains showed more clonal expansion and lower generation probabilities than non-associated chains that were equally common. A later genetic analysis reported fewer N-insertions in productive TCRs among donors in an Asian-associated ancestry cluster than the 666-donor mean. The classifier was reported to diagnose cytomegalovirus status with high specificity and sensitivity in both the original cohort and the validation cohort. Roughly uniform sequencing depth across donors was assumed in presence/absence analyses, although this assumption may not hold. Only TCR beta chains were sequenced in this cohort, and the absence of alpha or paired-chain data limited detectable features.

The CDR3 goes from the cysteine to the phenylalanine over 14 residues. Left in the record is the CDR3 DNA by itself, 42 bases read in frame from the first base. V sheds 5 bases and J sheds 9 bases, leaving 14 bases between their ends. Looking up the germline V gene yields CDR1 MNHEY and CDR2 SVGAGI. The sequencing input was PBMCs. The TCR comes from a man between 40 and 49 years old in good health and CMV-seronegative. This chain is built from TRBV6-5 and TRBJ1-6, and the D gene may be TRBD1, 5 bases matching. The nucleotide sequence is given as TGTGCCAGCAGTCCCAATCCGGGGGGTTCACCCCTCCACTTT. Translated, it reads CASSPNPGGSPLHF.